This entry lists 2 T cell receptor beta chains sequenced from one sample in a study. TCRdb fed the 5' RACE reads into MiXCR, producing one record per CDR3 protein. The sample holds tens of thousands of distinct CDR3 sequences, approximately 23% seen once. Sequenced: tumor-infiltrating naive CD4+ T cells sorted from the breast tumor. Indicated subset: naive CD4+ T cells, CD4+CD45RA+CD25-. These receptor sequences come from a female donor with breast cancer.

Only a few counts were recorded for this clonotype. V usage is TRBV20-1 and J usage is TRBJ1-4, with unresolved D. The V and J ends lost 0 bases and 4 bases respectively, with 9 bases between them. This CDR3 is 14 amino acids long. CDR1 DFQATT and CDR2 SNEGSKA come from the germline V gene (reference sequence). CDR3 residues: CSARDGVDNEKLFF. CDR3 DNA: TGCAGTGCTAGAGATGGGGTCGATAATGAAAAACTGTTTTTT.

V is TRBV5-1 and J is TRBJ1-1; no reliable D call. Germline assignment: CDR1 SGHRS and CDR2 YFSETQ. V shed 0 bases and J shed 7 bases, with 10 bases lying between them. The length of the CDR3 is 13 residues. CDR3 residues: CASSLGSGIEAFF. CDR3 in DNA: TGCGCCAGCAGCTTGGGCAGTGGAATTGAAGCTTTCTTT. Variable domain in full (rest from reference TRBV5-1 and TRBJ1-1): KAGVTQTPRYLIKTRGQQVTLSCSPISGHRSVSWYQQTPGQGLQFLFEYFSETQRNKGNFPGRFSGRQFSNSRSEMNVSTLELGDSALYLCASSLGSGIEAFFGQGTRLTVV.